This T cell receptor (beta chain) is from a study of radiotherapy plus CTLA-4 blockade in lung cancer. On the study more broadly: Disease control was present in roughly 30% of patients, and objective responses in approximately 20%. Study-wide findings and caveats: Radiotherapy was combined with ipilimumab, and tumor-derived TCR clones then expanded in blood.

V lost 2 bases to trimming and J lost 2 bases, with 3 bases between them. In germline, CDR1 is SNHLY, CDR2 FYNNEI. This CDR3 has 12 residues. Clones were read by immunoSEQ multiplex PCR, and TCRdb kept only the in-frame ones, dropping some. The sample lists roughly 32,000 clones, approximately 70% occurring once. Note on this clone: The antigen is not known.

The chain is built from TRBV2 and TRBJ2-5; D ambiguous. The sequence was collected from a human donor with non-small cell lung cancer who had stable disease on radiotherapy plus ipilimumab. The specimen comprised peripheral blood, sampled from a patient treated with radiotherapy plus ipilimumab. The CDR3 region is CASSESQETQYF. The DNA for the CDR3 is TGTGCCAGCAGTGAAAGTCAAGAGACCCAGTACTTC.